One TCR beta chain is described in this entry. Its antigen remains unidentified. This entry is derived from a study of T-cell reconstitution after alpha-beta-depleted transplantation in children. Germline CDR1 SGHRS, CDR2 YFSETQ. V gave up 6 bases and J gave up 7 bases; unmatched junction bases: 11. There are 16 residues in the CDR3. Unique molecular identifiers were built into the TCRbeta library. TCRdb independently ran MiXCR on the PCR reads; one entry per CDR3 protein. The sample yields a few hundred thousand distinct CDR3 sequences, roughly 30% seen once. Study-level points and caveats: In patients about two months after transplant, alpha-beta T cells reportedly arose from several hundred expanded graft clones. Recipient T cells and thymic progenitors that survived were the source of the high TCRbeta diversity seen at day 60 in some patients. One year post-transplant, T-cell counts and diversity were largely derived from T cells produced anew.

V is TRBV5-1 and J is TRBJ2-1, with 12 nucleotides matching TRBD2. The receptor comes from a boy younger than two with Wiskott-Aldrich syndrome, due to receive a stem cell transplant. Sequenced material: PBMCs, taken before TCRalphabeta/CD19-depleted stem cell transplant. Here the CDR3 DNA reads TGCGCCAGCAACTCCCTGACTAGCGGGAGAAGGAATGAGCAGTTCTTC. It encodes CASNSLTSGRRNEQFF. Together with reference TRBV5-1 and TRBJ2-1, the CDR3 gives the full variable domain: KAGVTQTPRYLIKTRGQQVTLSCSPISGHRSVSWYQQTPGQGLQFLFEYFSETQRNKGNFPGRFSGRQFSNSRSEMNVSTLELGDSALYLCASNSLTSGRRNEQFFGPGTRLTVL.